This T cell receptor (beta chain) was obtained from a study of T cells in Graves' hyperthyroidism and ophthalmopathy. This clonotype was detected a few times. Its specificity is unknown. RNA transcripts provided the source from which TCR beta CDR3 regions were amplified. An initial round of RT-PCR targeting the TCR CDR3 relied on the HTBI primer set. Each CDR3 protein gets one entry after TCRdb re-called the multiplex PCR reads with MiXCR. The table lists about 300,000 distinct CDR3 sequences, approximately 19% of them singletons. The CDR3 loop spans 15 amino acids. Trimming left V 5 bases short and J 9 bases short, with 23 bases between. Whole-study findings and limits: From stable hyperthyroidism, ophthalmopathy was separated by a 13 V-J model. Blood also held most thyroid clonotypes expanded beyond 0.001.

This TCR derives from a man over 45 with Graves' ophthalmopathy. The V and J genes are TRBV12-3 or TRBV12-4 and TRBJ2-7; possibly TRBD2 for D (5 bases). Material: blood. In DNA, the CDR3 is TGTGCCAGCAGTAATTGGGAGAGCGGCCTTCGGGGGCAGTACTTC. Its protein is CASSNWESGLRGQYF.